This T cell receptor beta chain was identified in a study of cytomegalovirus exposure and HLA in healthy donors. Study outcomes and limitations: Sequencing had likely introduced a cluster of highly shared sequence variants as an artifact.

In the PCR, 60 Vbeta and 13 Jbeta primers were used. Assay used: immunoSEQ multiplex PCR; TCRdb lists only in-frame clones, some missing. The data show roughly 100,000 clones, under 85% seen once. This clone is large (0.1 to 1%) by share. Its antigen remains unknown. Germline V CDR1 and CDR2: PRHDT, FYEKMQ (reference sequence). Trimming cost V 1 base and J 11 bases, with 11 bases left between them. This CDR3 spans 12 amino acids. This chain links TRBV13 with TRBJ1-1; no clear D. The clonotype originates from a young man in good health and CMV-seronegative. Sample: PBMCs. CDR3 in amino acids: CASSLARRGAFF. CDR3 nucleotides: TGTGCCAGCAGCTTAGCTCGGAGAGGTGCTTTCTTT.